This T cell receptor beta chain is from a study of cytomegalovirus exposure and HLA in healthy donors. Study-level findings and limits: An analysis was carried out at a later point. It showed that HLA-associated TCR beta chains were more clonally expanded than equally common non-associated chains. A later analysis found common viral pathogens apparently linked to several of the most significant clusters.

This clone has a single count. The antigen remains unidentified. The same CDR3 can be traced to other DNA sequences in this sample. In nominal health when sampled, donors likely had unrecorded immune exposures nonetheless. Both 60 Vbeta primers and 13 Jbeta primers went into the PCR. In the authors' methods: The authors later counted roughly 79 million unique TCR beta chains, around 9.9 million of them shared. The method was immunoSEQ multiplex PCR; TCRdb's version includes in-frame clones alone and lacks a portion of them. The DNA was the basis for D and trimming; V, J and clone size are from that table. The table records about 140,000 clones, roughly three quarters of them present only once. The CDR3 runs to 13 residues. Trimming cost V 6 bases and J 1 base, with 9 bases left between them. Germline V lookup: CDR1 KGHSH, CDR2 LQKENI.

Material: PBMCs. The sequence was collected from a man aged 25-40 years in good health and CMV-seronegative. The chain uses TRBV18 and TRBJ1-1; D is unclear. DNA for the CDR3: TGTGCCAGCTCCCCCGGGTCGAACACTGAAGCTTTCTTT. Its protein is CASSPGSNTEAFF.